This T cell receptor beta chain comes out of a study of PD-1 blockade in classical Hodgkin lymphoma (dated by TCRdb to the early 2020s). In the study overall: Nivolumab dosing was 3 mg/kg intravenously every 2 weeks, continuing until either disease progression or unacceptable toxicity. A peripheral blood immune signature of response to PD-1 blockade in classical Hodgkin lymphoma was defined using TCR beta sequencing and CyTOF.

Comment on this clone: The antigen it binds to is not known. Base qualities are not recorded, but no much larger clone differs from it by a single base.

The time point label corresponds to: cycle 2 day 1 (C2D1) of nivolumab. Relapse after autologous stem cell transplantation had occurred in all trial patients, and cohorts A, B and C were distinguished by prior brentuximab vedotin exposure. The trial cohort was composed of about 60 patients with relapsed/refractory classical Hodgkin lymphoma, for whom complete response, partial response or progressive disease was recorded as best overall response. Single-agent nivolumab was administered to trial patients in the multi-cohort phase II CheckMate 205 trial. An independent review committee assessed best overall response using the 2007 International Working Group response criteria. Trial PBMCs were obtained immediately prior to nivolumab initiation (C1D1) and on therapy at cycle 2 day 1 and cycle 4 day 1. Peripheral blood was collected in 8 mL Vacutainer Cell Preparation Tubes, from which PBMCs were isolated by centrifugation and then cryopreserved.

The junction shows trimming of 6 bases on V and 4 bases on J, and the gene matches do not reach 4 bases of it. The CDR3 has 13 amino acids, counting the end cysteine and phenylalanine. CDR3 DNA is the only sequence kept; it has 39 bases, read in frame from the first base. Via the germline V gene, CDR1 is SGHTA and CDR2 FQGTGA. Genomic DNA was isolated using the Qiagen DNeasy kit from unsorted PBMCs as well as from negatively selected CD4+ and CD8+ fractions. Amplification of TCR beta CDR3 regions was done by immunoSEQ multiplex PCR with primers that anneal to V and J segments. Amplification bias was minimized using a synthetic immune receptor repertoire, and residual bias was removed computationally after sequencing. The study's own analysis went as follows. Custom Python scripts were used to quantify repertoire diversity as the Shannon entropy index. Unsorted, CD4+ and CD8+ repertoires were examined separately, except in combined analyses, for which CD4+ and CD8+ sequences were merged in silico. Clonal expansion was defined as a frequency increase of at least 2-fold after treatment compared with C1D1, and clones undetected at baseline were assigned a pseudocount of 0.5. Clones with 0 or 1 copy at C1D1 were defined as singleton clones, while clones with 2 or more copies were defined as non-singleton clones. Clones expanded in unsorted samples were labelled as CD4+, CD8+ or unknown by matching protein sequences in sorted samples from the same patient. Wilcoxon tests were applied to paired samples to test diversity changes from C1D1 to C4D1. Held by TCRdb, this immuneACCESS table contains in-frame sequences only and omits some clones. Under half of the omission traces to an unresolved V gene where checked; the cause of the rest is unknown. V and J calls and clone size come straight from that table; D and trimming were deduced from the DNA. For this sample there are fewer than 30,000 clones; roughly 85% appear just once. The top ten constitute 20% to 25% of the sample.

The paper's findings and limits, for the study overall: CD4+ but not CD8+ TCR diversity rose significantly by C4D1 (p=0.0027 vs p=0.16), most apparent in complete responders (p=0.02). Among trial patients, those achieving complete response had baseline diversity similar to that of newly diagnosed patients, while diversity was significantly lower in partial responders and progressors. The study covered only a single clinical trial cohort, and the causes of the repertoire differences, possibly disease activity or prior therapy, were still not defined. Baseline TCR diversity was reported to be lower in newly diagnosed patients than in healthy donors, and even lower in relapsed/refractory patients. Lower diversity was observed in patients in whom nivolumab was started less than 1 year after ASCT, and these patients were excluded from later analyses so that confounding by immune reconstitution would be avoided.

This receptor was taken from a human donor with classical Hodgkin lymphoma. This chain joins TRBV7-3 to TRBJ2-7, with 9 bases aligning to TRBD1. This sample comprised peripheral blood mononuclear cells (PBMCs), obtained before the second cycle of nivolumab. The DNA sequence is TGTGCCAGCAGGTCCGGGACAGGGTACGAGCAGTACTTC. Protein translation: CASRSGTGYEQYF.